These 21 T cell receptor beta chains came from one sample sequenced in a study of CD8 T cells in ankylosing spondylitis. TCRdb called the 5' RACE reads again in MiXCR, with one record for every CDR3 protein. The table lists fewer than 550,000 distinct CDR3 sequences, over 4% of them singletons. These receptors have no identified antigens. The study, taken as a whole, reports: Made up of fewer than ten highly homologous variants, a TCR beta motif appeared characteristic of ankylosing spondylitis blood.

The material sequenced was blood, either unsorted or a sorted T cell fraction (not recorded which). Receptors originate from a male donor with ankylosing spondylitis.

The rearrangement joins TRBV7-9 to TRBJ2-2; 10 bases are a match to TRBD1. V trimming: 5 bases; J trimming: 1 base; junction bases outside the gene matches: 4. The CDR3 covers 16 residues. The germline CDR1 and CDR2 sequences are SEHNR and FQNEAQ (reference sequence). The CDR3 nucleotides read TGTGCCAGCAGCCTCTGGACAGGGGGGAACACCGGGGAGCTGTTTTTT. Translation gives CASSLWTGGNTGELFF.

The sample holds many counts of this clonotype. The chain is built from TRBV10-3 and TRBJ1-5; the D is unclear. The V end lost 0 bases, the J end lost 9 bases, and 6 bases lay between the germline ends. CDR3 length equals 12 residues. The germline V gene has CDR1 ENHRY and CDR2 SYGVKD. This CDR3 is CAISESRSPQHF. CDR3 in DNA: TGTGCCATCAGTGAGTCCCGGTCGCCCCAGCATTTT.

At least ten counts were recorded for this clonotype. The chain carries TRBV6-5 and TRBJ2-7, with 10 bases lining up with TRBD2. This CDR3 spans 15 amino acids. Trimming at V came to 4 bases and at J to 3 bases, leaving 6 bases not matched to a gene. The germline CDR1 and CDR2 sequences are MNHEY and SVGAGI. As DNA, the CDR3 is TGTGCCAGCAGTTCCCTTAGCGGGGGGCACTACGAGCAGTACTTC. Protein sequence: CASSSLSGGHYEQYF.

This clonotype was detected ten times or more. V is TRBV20-1 and J is TRBJ2-3; 11 bases fit TRBD2. The CDR3 consists of 19 residues. Germline V lookup: CDR1 DFQATT, CDR2 SNEGSKA (reference sequence). The V and J ends lost 0 bases and 6 bases, in that order; junction bases with no gene match: 17. This chain's CDR3 is CSARDPSGRYPPRVDTQYF. Here the CDR3 DNA reads TGCAGTGCTAGAGATCCTAGCGGGAGGTACCCCCCCCGCGTGGATACGCAGTATTTT.

This clonotype was detected ten times or more. V gene TRBV24-1 combines with J gene TRBJ2-2, with 9 bases that match TRBD1. The germline V gene has CDR1 KGHDR and CDR2 SFDVKD. The CDR3 length is 18 residues. V lost 3 bases and J lost 1; bases outside the gene matches: 8. The CDR3, as DNA: TGTGCCACCAGTGATCCTGGACCGGGACAGGGGAACACCGGGGAGCTGTTTTTT. Translating gives CATSDPGPGQGNTGELFF.

This clonotype was recorded many times. The V gene is TRBV12-3 or TRBV12-4, the J gene TRBJ1-1; 7 bases align to TRBD1. Trimming took 7 bases from V and 4 from J; bases not matched to a gene: 6. This CDR3 comprises 13 residues. The CDR3 DNA is TGTGCCAGCACCATGACAGGGAGCACTGAAGCTTTCTTT. It yields the protein CASTMTGSTEAFF.

In its sample, this clonotype was seen many times. The chain employs TRBV20-1 and TRBJ2-1, with D possibly called TRBD1 or TRBD2 (6 bases each). The CDR3 has 15 residues. Germline-derived CDR1 and CDR2 are DFQATT and SNEGSKA (reference sequence). Deletions cut 2 bases from V and 10 bases from J, with 21 bases between. DNA for the CDR3: TGCAGTGCTAGACGTACTAGGAGGGGGGCATGGGAGCAGTTCTTC. Residues: CSARRTRRGAWEQFF.

This clonotype has ten or more counts. V usage is TRBV5-6 and J usage is TRBJ2-7, with TRBD2 as a possible D gene (5 bases). V was shortened by 1 base and J by 0 bases, with 8 bases between the two germline ends. The CDR3 is 14 amino acids. Looked up from germline, CDR1 is SGHDT and CDR2 is YYEEEE. CDR3 DNA sequence: TGTGCCAGCAGCTTGAGGGAGAGCTCCTACGAGCAGTACTTC. Protein: CASSLRESSYEQYF.

This clonotype was seen repeatedly, ten times or more. This chain joins TRBV5-6 and TRBJ1-1; the match to TRBD1 covers 7 bases. V was pared by 1 base and J by 1 base, with 10 bases of the junction left unmatched. The germline gives CDR1 SGHDT, CDR2 YYEEEE. The CDR3 is made up of 17 amino acids. In DNA form, the CDR3 reads TGTGCCAGCAGCTTGATTGACAGGGAGCGTTGGAACACTGAAGCTTTCTTT. This gives the protein CASSLIDRERWNTEAFF.

The chain is built from TRBV6-1 and TRBJ1-6, with no clear D. V was cut by 2 bases and J by 16 bases, with 15 bases left in between. The CDR3 is 13 amino acids. Germline V gives CDR1 MNHNS, CDR2 SASEGT. The CDR3 coding sequence is TGTGCCAGCAGTGAATTGGAAGACCAACCGCTCCACTTT. Its protein is CASSELEDQPLHF.

This clonotype was seen ten or more times. V and J are TRBV6-2 or TRBV6-3 and TRBJ1-2, with 7 bases lining up with TRBD1. Losses at the gene ends were 5 bases for V and 3 bases for J; bases not matched to a gene: 9. This CDR3 comprises 15 residues. Germline CDR1 and CDR2: MNHEY and SVGEGT. For the CDR3, the DNA is TGTGCCAGCAGTGAACTGATTGGGACAGACTATGGCTACACCTTC. This translates into CASSELIGTDYGYTF.

Many counts were recorded for this clonotype. The chain carries TRBV5-1 and TRBJ2-3; 14 nucleotides agree with TRBD2. V was pared by 3 bases and J by 4 bases, with 7 bases of the junction left unmatched. The germline V gene has CDR1 SGHRS and CDR2 YFSETQ. The length of the CDR3 is 17 residues. CDR3 DNA: TGCGCCAGCAGCTCCGGGACTAGCGGGAGTAGTGCAGATACGCAGTATTTT. Protein sequence: CASSSGTSGSSADTQYF. Combining the CDR3 with reference TRBV5-1 and TRBJ2-3 gives the whole variable domain KAGVTQTPRYLIKTRGQQVTLSCSPISGHRSVSWYQQTPGQGLQFLFEYFSETQRNKGNFPGRFSGRQFSNSRSEMNVSTLELGDSALYLCASSSGTSGSSADTQYFGPGTRLTVL.

This clonotype was recorded many times. J is TRBJ2-3 and V is TRBV7-2, with 8 bases that match TRBD2. The CDR3 length is 15 residues. V was pared by 3 bases and J by 2 bases, with 4 bases of the junction left unmatched. Germline V CDR1 and CDR2: SGHTA, FQGNSA. The CDR3 spells CASSFQRGYTDTQYF. The DNA of the CDR3 is TGTGCCAGCAGCTTCCAGCGGGGGTACACAGATACGCAGTATTTT.

This clonotype occurred many times. CDR3 protein: CSARTVARDTQYF. CDR3 coding DNA: TGCAGCGCTAGGACAGTTGCCCGGGATACGCAGTATTTT. The chain is built from TRBV29-1 and TRBJ2-3; weak D call: TRBD1 (6 bases). V lost 7 bases, J lost 6 bases, and 17 bases lay in between. This CDR3 contains 13 residues. Germline CDR1 and CDR2: SQVTM and ANQGSEA.

V usage is TRBV20-1 and J usage is TRBJ1-4; D gene unclear. Per germline, CDR1 DFQATT and CDR2 SNEGSKA (reference sequence). Trimming removed 0 bases at V and 3 bases at J, with 5 bases between. The CDR3 is 13 residues long. CDR3 protein: CSARDTANEKLFF. The CDR3 DNA follows: TGCAGTGCTAGAGATACAGCTAATGAAAAACTGTTTTTT.

This clonotype was seen at least ten times. V usage is TRBV20-1 and J usage is TRBJ2-2; 8 bases agree with TRBD1. Germline V gene lookup returns CDR1 DFQATT and CDR2 SNEGSKA (reference sequence). The trim removed 3 bases at V and 2 bases at J, leaving 5 bases unmatched. The CDR3 sequence is 15 residues long. CDR3 protein: CSARDRVVNTGELFF. The CDR3 DNA is TGCAGTGCTAGGGACAGGGTAGTAAACACCGGGGAGCTGTTTTTT.

The sample holds many counts of this clonotype. The chain is built from TRBV4-2 and TRBJ2-7; D is unclear. There are 12 residues in the CDR3. Germline V gives CDR1 LGHNA, CDR2 YNFKEQ. Between the trimmed V and J ends, which lost 3 bases and 3 bases, there was a span of 6 bases. The CDR3 DNA reads TGTGCCAGCAGCCATGAGAACTACGAGCAGTACTTC. This translates into CASSHENYEQYF.

This clonotype was seen many times. The V and J genes are TRBV12-3 or TRBV12-4 and TRBJ2-1; tentatively, D is TRBD2 (6 bases). Trimming left V 7 bases short and J 9 bases short, with 13 bases between. This CDR3 has 12 amino acids. The CDR3 here is CASTGGNIEQFF. In DNA, the CDR3 is TGTGCCAGCACCGGAGGGAACATTGAGCAGTTCTTC.

This clonotype was detected many times. V is TRBV20-1 and J is TRBJ2-7, with D hard to call. The germline gives CDR1 DFQATT, CDR2 SNEGSKA (reference sequence). The V gene lost 4 bases and the J gene lost 6 bases, with 10 bases spanning the gap. The CDR3 loop spans 11 amino acids. Here the CDR3 DNA reads TGCAGTGCTACCTATTCGGGCGAGCAGTACTTC. This translates into CSATYSGEQYF.

This clonotype was counted many times. The V and J genes are TRBV7-9 and TRBJ1-2, with D possibly being TRBD1 (6 bases). This CDR3 comprises 14 residues. Trimming removed 5 bases at V and 3 bases at J, with 13 bases between. The germline gives CDR1 SEHNR, CDR2 FQNEAQ (reference sequence). DNA for the CDR3: TGTGCCAGCAGCCCCTCCGGGACATACTATGGCTACACCTTC. This gives the protein CASSPSGTYYGYTF.

This clonotype was counted a few times. The rearrangement joins TRBV6-5 to TRBJ2-7; tentative D call: TRBD2 (6 bases). Germline lookup yields CDR1 MNHEY and CDR2 SVGAGI. The CDR3 loop spans 16 amino acids. Between the trimmed V and J ends, which lost 2 bases and 4 bases, there was a span of 18 bases. CDR3 bases: TGTGCCAGCAGTTACCGGGTCCTCGGGGGTGGGTACGAGCAGTACTTC. It yields the protein CASSYRVLGGGYEQYF.